This T cell receptor beta chain was observed in a study of identical twins. Study-level findings and limits: Models came in too low on out-of-frame TCR alpha sharing in monozygotic twins. Twins shared out-of-frame alpha sequences with excess low generation probability. Interpretation of the results relied on cross-sectional statistical analysis and not on following the same donors.

Notes on this clonotype: No antigen is known for it. A much larger clone lies one base from this, so it may be a read error.

Via MiXCR, TCRdb re-called the 5' RACE reads, giving one row per CDR3 protein. The data contain 1.5 million to 2 million distinct CDR3 sequences, roughly a third of them singletons. The CDR3 extends over 16 amino acids. The gene calls are TRBV12-3 or TRBV12-4 and TRBJ2-6, with D perhaps TRBD2 (7 bases). The receptor was derived from a newborn girl in good health. The sample was cord blood. The CDR3: CASSFRGASGANDLTF. In DNA, the CDR3 is TGTGCCAGCAGTTTTCGGGGGGCATCTGGGGCCAACGACCTGACTTTC.